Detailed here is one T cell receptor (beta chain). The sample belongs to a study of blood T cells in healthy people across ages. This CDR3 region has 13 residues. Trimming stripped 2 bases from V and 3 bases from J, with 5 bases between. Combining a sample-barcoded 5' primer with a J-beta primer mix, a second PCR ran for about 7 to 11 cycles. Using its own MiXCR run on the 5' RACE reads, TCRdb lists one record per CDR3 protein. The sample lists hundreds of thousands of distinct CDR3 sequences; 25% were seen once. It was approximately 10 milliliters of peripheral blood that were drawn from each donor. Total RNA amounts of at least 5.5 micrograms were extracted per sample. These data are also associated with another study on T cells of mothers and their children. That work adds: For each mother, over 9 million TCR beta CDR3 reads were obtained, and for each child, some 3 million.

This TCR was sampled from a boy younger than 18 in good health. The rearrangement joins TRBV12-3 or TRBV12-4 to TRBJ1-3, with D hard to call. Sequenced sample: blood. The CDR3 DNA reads TGTGCCAGCAGTTTAAACCATGGAAACACCATATATTTT. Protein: CASSLNHGNTIYF.